This T cell receptor beta chain comes out of a study of OX40 agonist ivuxolimab in advanced cancers. Study-wide background: Patients achieving partial responses numbered three: one hepatocellular carcinoma case and two cutaneous melanoma cases.

The CDR3 extends over 14 amino acids. V was clipped by 3 bases and J by 3 bases, with 11 bases between them. Germline CDR1 MDHEN, CDR2 SYDVKM. The table came from immunoSEQ multiplex PCR; TCRdb's copy has only in-frame clones and leaves some out. The table includes around 92,000 clones, more than 75% detected once. Exclusion applied to patients with autoimmune disease history or systemic immunosuppression. The material was CD4+ or CD8+ T cells sorted from blood, obtained in a trial of the OX40 agonist ivuxolimab. The receptor's source is an adult with an advanced solid tumor such as melanoma, head and neck, liver or kidney cancer. The chain joins TRBV28 to TRBJ2-5; tentative D call: TRBD1 (5 bases). CDR3 coding DNA: TGTGCCAGCAGTTTGCTTGGACAAGAAGAGACCCAGTACTTC. Its protein product is CASSLLGQEETQYF.